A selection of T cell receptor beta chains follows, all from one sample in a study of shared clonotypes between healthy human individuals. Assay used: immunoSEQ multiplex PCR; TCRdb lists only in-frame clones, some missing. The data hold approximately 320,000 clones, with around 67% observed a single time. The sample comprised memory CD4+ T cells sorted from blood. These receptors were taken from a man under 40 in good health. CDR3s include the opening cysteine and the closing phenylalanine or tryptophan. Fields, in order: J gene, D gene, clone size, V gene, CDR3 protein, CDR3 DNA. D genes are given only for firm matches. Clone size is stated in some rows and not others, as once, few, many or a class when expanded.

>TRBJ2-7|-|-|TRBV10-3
CAISGSGTAAGQYF
TGTGCCATCAGTGGCTCTGGTACGGCCGCCGGGCAGTACTTC
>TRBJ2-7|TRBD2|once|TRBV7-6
CASSFPAGLAGGGVSYEQYF
TGTGCCAGCAGCTTCCCAGCAGGACTAGCGGGAGGTGGCGTCTCCTACGAGCAGTACTTC
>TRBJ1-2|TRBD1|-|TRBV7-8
CASSLDRDYGYTF
TGTGCCAGCAGCCTCGACAGGGATTATGGCTACACCTTC
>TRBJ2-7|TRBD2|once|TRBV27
CASKVASGYQQYF
TGTGCCAGCAAGGTGGCTAGCGGTTACCAGCAGTACTTC
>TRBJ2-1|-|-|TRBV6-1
CASSLHIGGDNEQFF
TGTGCCAGCAGTCTTCACATCGGAGGCGACAATGAGCAGTTCTTC
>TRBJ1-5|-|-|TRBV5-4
CASSLGTDSNQPQHF
TGTGCCAGCAGCTTGGGGACAGACAGCAATCAGCCCCAGCATTTT
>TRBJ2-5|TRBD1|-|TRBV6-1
CASSDRGLKTQYF
TGTGCCAGCAGTGACAGGGGGCTGAAGACCCAGTACTTC
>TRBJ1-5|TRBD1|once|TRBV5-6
CASSFLPGQGANNQPQHF
TGTGCCAGCAGCTTCCTTCCGGGACAGGGGGCGAACAATCAGCCCCAGCATTTT
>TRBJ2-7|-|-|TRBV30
CAWSFGYEQYF
TGTGCCTGGAGCTTTGGGTACGAGCAGTACTTC
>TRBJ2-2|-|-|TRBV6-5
CASLRGLGPGELFF
TGTGCCAGCTTACGGGGCCTCGGACCCGGGGAGCTGTTTTTT
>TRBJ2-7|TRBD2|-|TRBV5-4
CASSRGRSSYEQYF
TGTGCCAGCAGCCGCGGGAGGAGCTCCTACGAGCAGTACTTC
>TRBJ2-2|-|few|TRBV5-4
CASSHTPGLGELFF
TGTGCCAGCAGCCACACTCCAGGGCTCGGGGAGCTGTTTTTT